These 4 T cell receptor beta chains came from one sample sequenced in a study of T cell responses to AZD1222 COVID-19 vaccine (dated by TCRdb to about 2021). The sample's time point, from its label and the paper: baseline before first vaccination. The library came from the immunoSEQ multiplex PCR assay. This is the immuneACCESS table as TCRdb keeps it, with only in-frame sequences that have V and J called. A part of the clones is gone; compared with another copy, unresolved V genes explain less than half, and the rest is unexplained. A total of some 120,000 clones appear in this sample, roughly 90% of them only once. The top ten hold 1.5% of the sample. Sample: peripheral blood, taken on day 0 of AZD1222 vaccination. Receptor source: an adult in good health.

The genes are TRBV6-5 and TRBJ1-1; no firm D call. Trimming removed 0 bases at V and 5 bases at J, with 7 bases between. The CDR3 runs 13 residues. Germline CDR1 and CDR2: MNHEY and SVGAGI. This CDR3 reads CASSYSGVTEAFF. DNA for the CDR3: TGTGCCAGCAGTTACTCCGGGGTGACTGAAGCTTTCTTT.

The chain links TRBV5-1 to TRBJ2-1; D unclear. The CDR3 covers 14 residues. V shed 3 bases and J shed 7 bases, with 14 bases lying between them. The V gene's germline CDR1 is SGHRS and CDR2 YFSETQ. The CDR3 bases are TGCGCCAGCAGCTCCGGAAATGAGAGGAATGAGCAGTTCTTC. The encoded protein is CASSSGNERNEQFF.

The chain is built from TRBV28 and TRBJ1-6, with TRBD1 identical over 9 bases. With V trimmed by 7 bases and J by 7 bases, 8 bases remained unmatched. The CDR3 has 15 residues. CDR1 is MDHEN and CDR2 is SYDVKM in the germline V gene. DNA of the CDR3: TGTGCCAGCATTACTACTGGGACAGGGAATTCACCCCTCCACTTT. This gives the protein CASITTGTGNSPLHF.

The count of this clone is one. CDR3 in amino acids: CASSPGPGRGEKLFF. The CDR3 nucleotides read TGTGCCAGCTCACCAGGGCCAGGGAGGGGCGAAAAACTGTTTTTT. The chain has TRBV18 and TRBJ1-4, with D possibly TRBD1 on 5 matching bases. V shed 2 bases and J shed 8 bases, with 15 bases lying between them. Germline CDR1 KGHSH, CDR2 LQKENI. This CDR3 is 15 amino acids long.